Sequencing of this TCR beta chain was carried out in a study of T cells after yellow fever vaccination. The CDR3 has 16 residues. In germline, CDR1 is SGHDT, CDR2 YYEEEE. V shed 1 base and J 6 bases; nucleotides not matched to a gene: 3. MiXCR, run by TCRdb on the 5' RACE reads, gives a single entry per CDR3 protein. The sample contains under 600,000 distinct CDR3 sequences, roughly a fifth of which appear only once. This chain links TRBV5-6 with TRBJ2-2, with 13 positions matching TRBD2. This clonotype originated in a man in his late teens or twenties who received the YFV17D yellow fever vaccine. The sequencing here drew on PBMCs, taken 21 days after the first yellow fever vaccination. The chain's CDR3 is CASSLLGLAGPGELFF. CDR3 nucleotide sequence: TGTGCCAGCAGCTTGCTGGGACTAGCGGGGCCCGGGGAGCTGTTTTTT. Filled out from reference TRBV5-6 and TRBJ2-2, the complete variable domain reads DAGVTQSPTHLIKTRGQQVTLRCSPKSGHDTVSWYQQALGQGPQFIFQYYEEEERQRGNFPDRFSGHQFPNYSSELNVNALLLGDSALYLCASSLLGLAGPGELFFGEGSRLTVL.